This T cell receptor beta chain was documented in a study of type 1 regulatory T cells. About the research overall: T-allo10 is a Tr1-enriched, alloantigen-specific CD4 T cell product made in vitro.

TCRdb re-derived calls from the reads in MiXCR, one entry per CDR3 protein. The table records about 68,000 distinct CDR3 sequences, nearly 65% of them present only once. Comments on this clonotype: Its antigen is not known.

The CDR3 sequence is 12 residues long. V lost 7 bases and J lost 7, with 14 bases in between. The germline V gene has CDR1 SQVTM and CDR2 ANQGSEA. This clonotype was obtained from a human donor in good health. The V call is TRBV29-1, the J call TRBJ2-1; D gene ambiguous. Material: cultured T cells, either the whole culture or a sorted T cell fraction (not recorded which). Subset defined: Tr1-enriched cell product generated in vitro against host alloantigens. In DNA form, the CDR3 reads TGCAGCGCCTTTCGTCTAGGTAATGAGCAGTTCTTC. This codes for CSAFRLGNEQFF.